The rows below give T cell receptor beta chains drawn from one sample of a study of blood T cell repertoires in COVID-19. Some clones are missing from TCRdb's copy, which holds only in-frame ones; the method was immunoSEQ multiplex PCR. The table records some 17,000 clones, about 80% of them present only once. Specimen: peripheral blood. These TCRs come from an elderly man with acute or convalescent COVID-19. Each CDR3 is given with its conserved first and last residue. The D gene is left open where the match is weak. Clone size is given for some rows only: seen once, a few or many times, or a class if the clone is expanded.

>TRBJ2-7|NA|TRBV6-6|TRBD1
CASSYSDRGQKQYF
TGTGCCAGCAGTTACTCGGACAGGGGGCAAAAGCAGTACTTC
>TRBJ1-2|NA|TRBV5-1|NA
CASSDSFYGYTF
TGCGCCAGCAGTGACAGTTTCTATGGCTACACCTTC
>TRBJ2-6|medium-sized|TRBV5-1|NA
CASSLDAQGSGANVLTF
TGCGCCAGCAGCTTGGATGCCCAGGGTTCTGGGGCCAACGTCCTGACTTTC
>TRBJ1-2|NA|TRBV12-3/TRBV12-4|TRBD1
CASSRDRGYGYTF
TGTGCCAGCAGTAGGGACAGGGGCTATGGCTACACCTTC
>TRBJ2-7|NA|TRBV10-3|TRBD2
CAISSRGESYEQYF
TGTGCCATCTCCAGCCGGGGGGAATCCTACGAGCAGTACTTC
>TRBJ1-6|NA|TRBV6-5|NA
CASSPYLGNSPLHF
TGTGCCAGCAGCCCGTACCTAGGAAATTCACCCCTCCACTTT
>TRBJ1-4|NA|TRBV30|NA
CAWSPSPANEKLFF
TGTGCCTGGAGCCCATCACCGGCTAATGAAAAACTGTTTTTT
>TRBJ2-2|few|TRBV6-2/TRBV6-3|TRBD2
CASSEVAGSTGELFF
TGTGCCAGCAGTGAGGTAGCGGGTTCCACCGGGGAGCTGTTTTTT
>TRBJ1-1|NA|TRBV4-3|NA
CASSQEGRGAAFF
TGCGCCAGCAGCCAAGAGGGCAGGGGTGCAGCTTTCTTT
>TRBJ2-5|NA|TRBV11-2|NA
CASSLFGQQETQYF
TGTGCCAGCAGCTTATTTGGACAGCAAGAGACCCAGTACTTC
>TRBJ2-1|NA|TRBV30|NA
CAWSGSSSYNEQFF
TGTGCCTGGAGTGGGTCCAGCTCCTACAATGAGCAGTTCTTC
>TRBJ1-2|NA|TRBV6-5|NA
CASSYRGRGDGYTF
TGTGCCAGCAGTTACAGGGGACGGGGGGACGGCTACACCTTC
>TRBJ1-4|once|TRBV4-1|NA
CASSHTGEKLFF
TGCGCCAGCAGCCACACAGGGGAAAAACTGTTTTTT
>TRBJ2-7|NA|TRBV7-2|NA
CASSFGLGYEQYF
TGTGCCAGCAGCTTTGGTCTCGGGTACGAGCAGTACTTC
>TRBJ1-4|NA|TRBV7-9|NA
CASSFETGRKGKLFF
TGTGCCAGCAGCTTCGAAACCGGGAGGAAGGGAAAACTGTTTTTT
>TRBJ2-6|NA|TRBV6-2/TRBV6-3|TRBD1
CASSLGQGASGANVLTF
TGTGCCAGCAGTTTAGGACAGGGGGCATCTGGGGCCAACGTCCTGACTTTC
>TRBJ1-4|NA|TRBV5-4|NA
CASSSRQTPNEKLFF
TGTGCCAGCAGCTCCAGACAGACACCTAATGAAAAACTGTTTTTT
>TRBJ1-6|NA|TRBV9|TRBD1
CASSVWTGGPLHF
TGTGCCAGCAGCGTATGGACAGGGGGCCCCCTCCACTTT
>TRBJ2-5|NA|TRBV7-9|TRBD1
CASSSFDRGETQYF
TGTGCCAGCAGCTCCTTCGACAGGGGAGAGACCCAGTACTTC
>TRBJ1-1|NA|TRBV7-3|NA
CASSSQTGAEAFF
TGTGCCAGCAGCTCGCAGACAGGAGCTGAAGCTTTCTTT
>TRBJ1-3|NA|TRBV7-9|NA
CASSLGGSRNTIYF
TGTGCCAGCAGCTTAGGGGGCTCCAGAAACACCATATATTTT
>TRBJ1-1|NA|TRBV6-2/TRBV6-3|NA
CASSYSAHEAFF
TGTGCCAGCAGTTACTCGGCACACGAAGCTTTCTTT
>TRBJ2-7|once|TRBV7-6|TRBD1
CASSLAAGGAYEQYF
TGTGCCAGCAGCTTAGCGGCAGGGGGCGCCTACGAGCAGTACTTC
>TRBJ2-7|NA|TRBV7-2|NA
CASSGRGTQSYEQYF
TGTGCCAGCAGCGGACGCGGGACCCAGTCCTACGAGCAGTACTTC
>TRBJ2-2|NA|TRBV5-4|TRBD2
CASSLGLASTGELFF
TGTGCCAGCAGCTTGGGACTAGCCTCCACCGGGGAGCTGTTTTTT
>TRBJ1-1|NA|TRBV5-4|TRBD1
CASSFLTGGYSTEAFF
TGTGCCAGCAGCTTCCTGACAGGGGGCTATAGCACTGAAGCTTTCTTT
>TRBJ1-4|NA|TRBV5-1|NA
CASSLEAGSLDEKLFF
TGCGCCAGCAGCTTGGAGGCTGGGAGTTTGGATGAAAAACTGTTTTTT
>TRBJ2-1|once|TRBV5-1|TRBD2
CASSLPTSSGNEQFF
TGCGCCAGCAGCTTGCCGACTAGCAGTGGCAATGAGCAGTTCTTC
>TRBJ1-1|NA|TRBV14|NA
CASSLQGIGGVTEAFF
TGTGCCAGCAGCCTCCAGGGAATTGGCGGCGTCACTGAAGCTTTCTTT
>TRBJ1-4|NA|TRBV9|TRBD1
CASSVDGGQYNEKLFF
TGTGCCAGCAGCGTAGACGGGGGACAGTATAATGAAAAACTGTTTTTT
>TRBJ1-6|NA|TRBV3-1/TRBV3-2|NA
CASSQDTGPGSPLHF
TGTGCCAGCAGCCAAGATACAGGGCCAGGATCACCCCTCCACTTT
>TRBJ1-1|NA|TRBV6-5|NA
CASSYDSWDTEAFF
TGTGCCAGCAGTTACGACAGCTGGGACACTGAAGCTTTCTTT
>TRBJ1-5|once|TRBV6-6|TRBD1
CASSYPDRVAQPQHF
TGTGCCAGCAGTTACCCCGACAGGGTTGCTCAGCCCCAGCATTTT
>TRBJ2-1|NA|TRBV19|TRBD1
CASSMDQWRTGAQPEQFF
TGTGCCAGTAGTATGGATCAGTGGCGGACAGGGGCGCAACCTGAGCAGTTCTTC
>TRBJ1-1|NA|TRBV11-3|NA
CASSLQGQNTEAFF
TGTGCCAGCAGCTTACAGGGACAGAACACTGAAGCTTTCTTT
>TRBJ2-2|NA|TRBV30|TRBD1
CAWSRQGVGTGELFF
TGTGCCTGGAGCCGACAGGGCGTGGGGACCGGGGAGCTGTTTTTT
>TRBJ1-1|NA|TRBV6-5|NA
CASSYSGGTEAFF
TGTGCCAGCAGTTACTCCGGGGGCACTGAAGCTTTCTTT
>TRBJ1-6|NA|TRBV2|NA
CASSVGGSLARYNSPLHF
TGTGCCAGCAGTGTTGGCGGCTCCCTCGCCCGGTATAATTCACCCCTCCACTTT
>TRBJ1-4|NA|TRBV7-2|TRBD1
CASMKRQGGGEKLFF
TGTGCCAGCATGAAAAGACAGGGGGGTGGTGAAAAACTGTTTTTT
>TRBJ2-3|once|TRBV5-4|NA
CASSTQLTDTQYF
TGTGCCAGCAGCACGCAACTCACAGATACGCAGTATTTT
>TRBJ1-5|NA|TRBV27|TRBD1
CASSPQSRGGNQPQHF
TGTGCCAGCAGTCCCCAGTCCAGGGGGGGCAATCAGCCCCAGCATTTT
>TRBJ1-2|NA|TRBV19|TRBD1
CASRTGFTYDGYTF
TGTGCCAGCCGGACAGGGTTTACTTACGATGGCTACACCTTC
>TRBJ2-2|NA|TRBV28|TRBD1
CASSLFALGQDTGELFF
TGTGCCAGCAGTTTATTTGCCCTCGGACAGGACACCGGGGAGCTGTTTTTT
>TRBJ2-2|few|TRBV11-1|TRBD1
CASSLGTGVSGELFF
TGTGCCAGCAGCCTTGGGACAGGGGTTTCCGGGGAGCTGTTTTTT
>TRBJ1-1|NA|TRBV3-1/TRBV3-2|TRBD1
CASSTRGTVNTEAFF
TGTGCCAGCAGCACACGCGGGACAGTGAACACTGAAGCTTTCTTT
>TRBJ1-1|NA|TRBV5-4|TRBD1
CASSSPGQGIGSTEAFF
TGTGCCAGCAGCTCCCCGGGACAGGGGATAGGGAGCACTGAAGCTTTCTTT
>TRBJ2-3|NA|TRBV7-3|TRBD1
CASSPGTGAATSTDTQYF
TGTGCCAGCAGCCCAGGGACAGGGGCCGCGACTAGCACAGATACGCAGTATTTT
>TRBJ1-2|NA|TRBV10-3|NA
CAISTRRDGYTF
TGTGCCATCAGTACAAGGAGGGATGGCTACACCTTC
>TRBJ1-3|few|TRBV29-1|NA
CSVEGRQSGNTIYF
TGCAGCGTTGAGGGCCGACAGTCTGGAAACACCATATATTTT
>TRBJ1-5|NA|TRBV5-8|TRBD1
CASSPFQGGNQPQHF
TGTGCCAGCAGCCCCTTTCAGGGGGGCAATCAGCCCCAGCATTTT
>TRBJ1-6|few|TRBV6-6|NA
CASSHPSGSPLHF
TGTGCCAGCAGTCACCCCAGCGGATCACCCCTCCACTTT
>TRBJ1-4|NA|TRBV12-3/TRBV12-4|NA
CASSRTENEKLFF
TGTGCCAGCAGCCGGACAGAAAATGAAAAACTGTTTTTT
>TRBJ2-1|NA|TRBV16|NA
CASSQYGQPYNEQFF
TGTGCCAGCAGCCAGTACGGACAGCCCTACAATGAGCAGTTCTTC